The present entry profiles one TCR beta chain with its context. Its antigen is currently not known. No base quality values were provided; no much bigger clone lies one nucleotide off. This sample was taken from a study of blood T cells in healthy people across ages (dated by TCRdb to the mid-2010s). At the level of the whole study: In model experiments, template switching captured roughly one uniquely barcoded TCR beta cDNA molecule for every two T cells. The study measured age-related changes in TCR beta repertoire diversity using deep sequencing normalized with unique cDNA molecular identifiers. The donors were divided into four age groups: young (average around 17 years), middle-aged (around 41), aged (about 62) and long-lived (roughly 82). To avoid experimental bias, donors of different ages were distributed randomly across sequencing lanes. Using the same blood draw, the study looked at two additional independent replicas of 1 million unique cDNA reads for two donors, one aged 18 to 30 and the other aged 80 or older. Study-wide findings and limitations: Conclusive comparison of naive and antigen-experienced compartments was prevented by the profiling of bulk unsorted PBMCs. Estimates of total diversity from one million sequenced T cells were regarded as lower bounds and underestimates. Compared with the aged group, the long-lived group had more naive CD4+ T cells, fewer expanded clones and increased TCR diversity, suggesting age selection. Observed TCR beta diversity per million T cells fell roughly linearly with age, and a significant reduction was already apparent by age approximately 40. Because donor CMV infection status was unknown, age-related changes in expanded clonotypes were potentially confounded. Observed TCR beta diversity correlated strongly with the percentage of naive T cells measured by flow cytometry.

The library was obtained by 5' RACE. Sequenced on an Illumina HiSeq 2500. The second PCR ran for roughly 7 to 12 cycles and used a J-beta primer mix along with a sample-barcoded 5' primer. A template-switch 5' adaptor carrying 12 random nucleotides introduced a unique molecular identifier onto each TCR beta cDNA molecule. Each sample yielded at least 3 million CDR3-containing paired-end reads. First-strand cDNA was synthesized from all RNA with the Mint cDNA synthesis kit, primed by a TRBC-specific oligonucleotide. After uracil-DNA glycosylase treatment, a first 18-cycle PCR used universal primers M1SS and BC2_uni_R on all cDNA. Regarding the original processing steps: Each sample was normalized by randomly selecting 1 million high-quality reads, each carrying a distinct molecular identifier. Instead of being binned into consensus sequences, reads that shared molecular identifiers were thrown out. MiTCR, set to a Q25 quality threshold and the strictest error-elimination algorithm, was used for CDR3 identification, clonotype clustering and error correction. A nonparametric unseen species model with Euler transformation was used to estimate a lower bound on total TCR beta diversity. The public sequencing data were trimmed at Q25 with fastp and processed into clonotypes with MiXCR by TCRdb, which kept only in-frame beta chains. CDR3 protein sequences are deduplicated, and each keeps its most common genes and DNA. The V and J calls were determined by TCRdb, not by the authors. Recorded for this sample are 890,000 or so distinct CDR3 sequences; approximately 67% of them occurred a single time. Roughly 26% of the sample goes to the ten largest clones.

The CDR3 starts with the cysteine, ends with the phenylalanine, and has 15 residues. The CDR3 DNA has 45 bases and is translated from base 1. V lost 5 bases and J lost 0 bases, and the count of bases not matched to a germline gene is 7. CDR1 and CDR2, per the germline V gene, are SGHTA and FQGNSA. Systemically healthy Caucasian individuals from Russia, over 30 in total and aged roughly 6 to 100 years, were included as donors. Each donor gave 8 to 10 milliliters of peripheral blood, drawn into EDTA-treated Vacutainer tubes. Ficoll-Paque density-gradient centrifugation was used to isolate PBMCs, with at least 6.5 million per sample. Trizol reagent was used to extract total RNA from PBMCs, with at least 6 micrograms per sample. For every donor, flow cytometry on a PBMC aliquot measured the percentage of naive CD45RAhigh/CD27high T cells.

This TCR came from a man aged 25 to 45 in good health. Input material: blood. The rearranged chain carries TRBV7-2 and TRBJ2-7; 7 junctional bases match TRBD1. The DNA sequence is as follows: TGTGCCAGCAGCACCGACAGGGAAATCTCCTACGAGCAGTACTTC. Its amino acids are CASSTDREISYEQYF.